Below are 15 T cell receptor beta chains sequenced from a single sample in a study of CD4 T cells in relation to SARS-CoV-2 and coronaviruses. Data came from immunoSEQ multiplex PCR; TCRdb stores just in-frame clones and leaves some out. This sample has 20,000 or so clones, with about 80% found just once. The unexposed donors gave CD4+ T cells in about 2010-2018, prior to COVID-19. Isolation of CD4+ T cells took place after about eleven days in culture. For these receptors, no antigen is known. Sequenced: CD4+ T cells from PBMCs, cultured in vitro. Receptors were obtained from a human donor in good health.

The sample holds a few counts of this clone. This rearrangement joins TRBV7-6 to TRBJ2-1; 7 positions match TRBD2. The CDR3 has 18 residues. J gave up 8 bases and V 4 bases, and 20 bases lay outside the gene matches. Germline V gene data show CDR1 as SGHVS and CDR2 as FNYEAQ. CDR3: CASSSKEAGDEILYEQFF. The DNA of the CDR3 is TGTGCCAGCAGCTCAAAAGAGGCGGGAGATGAAATCCTCTATGAGCAGTTCTTC.

The CDR3 spells CASSRTRNEQFF. DNA for the CDR3: TGTGCCAGCAGCCGGACTCGCAATGAGCAGTTCTTC. The V call is TRBV7-9, the J call TRBJ2-1, with D perhaps matching TRBD2 (5 bases). V was shortened by 5 bases and J by 6 bases, with 8 bases between the two germline ends. The CDR3 is 12 amino acids. Germline V gene data show CDR1 as SEHNR and CDR2 as FQNEAQ (reference sequence).

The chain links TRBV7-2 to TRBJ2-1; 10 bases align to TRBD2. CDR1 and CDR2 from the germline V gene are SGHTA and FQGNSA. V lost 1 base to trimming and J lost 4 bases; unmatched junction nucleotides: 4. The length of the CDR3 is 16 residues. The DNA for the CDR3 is TGTGCCAGCAGCTTAGTTCGGACTAGCGGATACAATGAGCAGTTCTTC. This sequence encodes CASSLVRTSGYNEQFF.

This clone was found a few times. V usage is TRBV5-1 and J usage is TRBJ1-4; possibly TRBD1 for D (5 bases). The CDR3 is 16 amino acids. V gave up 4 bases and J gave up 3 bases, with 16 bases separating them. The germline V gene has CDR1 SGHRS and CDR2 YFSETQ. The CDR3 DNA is TGCGCCAGCAGCGCCGTCTTACAGGCCTCTAATGAAAAACTGTTTTTT. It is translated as CASSAVLQASNEKLFF.

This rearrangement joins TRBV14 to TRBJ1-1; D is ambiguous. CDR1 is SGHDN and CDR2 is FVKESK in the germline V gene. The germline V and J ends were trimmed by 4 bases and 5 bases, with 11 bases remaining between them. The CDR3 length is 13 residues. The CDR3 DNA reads TGTGCCAGCAGCCTACAAGGATCGACTGAAGCTTTCTTT. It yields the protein CASSLQGSTEAFF.

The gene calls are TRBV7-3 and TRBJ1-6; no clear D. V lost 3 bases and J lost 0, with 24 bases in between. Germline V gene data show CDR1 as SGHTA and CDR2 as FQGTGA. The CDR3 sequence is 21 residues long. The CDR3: CASSLPSWPGGSSSYNSPLHF. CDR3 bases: TGTGCCAGCAGCTTGCCCTCCTGGCCGGGAGGATCGAGCTCCTATAATTCACCCCTCCACTTT. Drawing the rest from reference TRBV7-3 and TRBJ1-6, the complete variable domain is GAGVSQTPSNKVTEKGKYVELRCDPISGHTALYWYRQSLGQGPEFLIYFQGTGAADDSGLPNDRFFAVRPEGSVSTLKIQRTERGDSAVYLCASSLPSWPGGSSSYNSPLHFGNGTRLTVT.

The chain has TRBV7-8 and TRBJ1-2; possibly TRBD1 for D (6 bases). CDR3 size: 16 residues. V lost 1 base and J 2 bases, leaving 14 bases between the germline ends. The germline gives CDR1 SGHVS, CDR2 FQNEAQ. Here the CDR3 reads CASSLVAPTGNYGYTF. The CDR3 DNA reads TGTGCCAGCAGCTTAGTAGCACCGACAGGCAACTATGGCTACACCTTC.

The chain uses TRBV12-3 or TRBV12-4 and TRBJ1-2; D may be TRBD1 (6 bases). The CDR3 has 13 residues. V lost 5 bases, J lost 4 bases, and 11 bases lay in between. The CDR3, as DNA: TGTGCCAGCAGTCCCACAGGGACCTATGGCTACACCTTC. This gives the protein CASSPTGTYGYTF.

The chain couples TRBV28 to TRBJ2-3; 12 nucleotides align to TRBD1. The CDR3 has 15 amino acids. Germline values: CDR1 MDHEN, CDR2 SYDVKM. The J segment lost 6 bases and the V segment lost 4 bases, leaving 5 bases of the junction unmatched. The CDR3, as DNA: TGTGCCAGCAGTTCCGGGACAGGGGGCATGGATACGCAGTATTTT. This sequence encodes CASSSGTGGMDTQYF.

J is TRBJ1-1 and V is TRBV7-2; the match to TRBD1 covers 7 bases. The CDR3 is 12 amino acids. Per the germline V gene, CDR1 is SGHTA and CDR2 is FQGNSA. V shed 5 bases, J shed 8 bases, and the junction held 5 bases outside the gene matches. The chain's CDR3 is CASSPQGWEAFF. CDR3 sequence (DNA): TGTGCCAGCAGCCCACAGGGGTGGGAAGCTTTCTTT.

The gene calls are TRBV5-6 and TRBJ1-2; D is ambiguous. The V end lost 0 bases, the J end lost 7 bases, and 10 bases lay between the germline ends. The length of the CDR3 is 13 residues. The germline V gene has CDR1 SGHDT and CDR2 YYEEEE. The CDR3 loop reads CASSLGVDGGYTF. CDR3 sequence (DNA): TGTGCCAGCAGCTTGGGAGTTGATGGTGGCTACACCTTC.

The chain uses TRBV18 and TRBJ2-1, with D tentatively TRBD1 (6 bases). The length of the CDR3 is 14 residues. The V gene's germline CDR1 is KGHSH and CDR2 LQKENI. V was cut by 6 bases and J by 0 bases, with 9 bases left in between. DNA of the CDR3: TGTGCCAGCTCTCGAGGGGGCTCCTACAATGAGCAGTTCTTC. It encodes CASSRGGSYNEQFF.

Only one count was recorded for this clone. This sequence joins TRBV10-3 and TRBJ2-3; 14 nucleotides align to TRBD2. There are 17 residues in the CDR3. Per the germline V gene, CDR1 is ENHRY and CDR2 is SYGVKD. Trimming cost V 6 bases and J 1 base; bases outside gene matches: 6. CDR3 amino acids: CAIRAGTSGSGTDTQYF. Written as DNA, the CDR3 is TGTGCCATCAGAGCCGGGACTAGCGGGAGTGGCACAGATACGCAGTATTTT.

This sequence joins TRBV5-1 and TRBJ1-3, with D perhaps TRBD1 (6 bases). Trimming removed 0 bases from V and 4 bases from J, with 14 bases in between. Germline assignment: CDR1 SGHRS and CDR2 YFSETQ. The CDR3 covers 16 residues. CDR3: CASSLDPGATGNTIYF. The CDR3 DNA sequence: TGCGCCAGCAGCTTGGACCCGGGGGCGACCGGAAACACCATATATTTT.

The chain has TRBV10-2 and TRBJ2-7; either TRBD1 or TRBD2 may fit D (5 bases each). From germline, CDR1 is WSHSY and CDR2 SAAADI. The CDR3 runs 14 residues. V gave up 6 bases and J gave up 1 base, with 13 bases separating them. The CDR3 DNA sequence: TGCGCCAGCAGCAGGGAATGGGGGTCCTACGAGCAGTACTTC. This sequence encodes CASSREWGSYEQYF.